This TCR beta chain appears in the sequencing data of a study of T cell responses to AZD1222 COVID-19 vaccine. Study-wide points: Among the donors, most were white British and more were female, and clonal diversity was possibly underestimated.

This clone has just one count. Its target is unknown. Only in-frame clones appear in the TCRdb table, and some are missing; sequencing was by immunoSEQ multiplex PCR. The sample holds 150,000 to 200,000 clones, 92% seen once. V was shortened by 0 bases and J by 9 bases, with 10 bases between the two germline ends. Germline CDR1 reads SGDLS; CDR2 reads YYNGEE. This CDR3 contains 14 residues. The chain links TRBV9 to TRBJ1-6, with D unclear. The receptor's source is an adult in good health. The source was peripheral blood, collected on day 0 of AZD1222 vaccination. The CDR3 sequence is CASSVANWGSPLHF. The CDR3 DNA sequence: TGTGCCAGCAGCGTAGCTAACTGGGGTTCACCCCTCCACTTT.